This T cell receptor beta chain was identified in a study of metastatic and nonmetastatic thyroid tumors. Study background: Across peripheral blood and tumor or nodule tissue samples taken from malignant and benign thyroid patients, the repertoires were compared with one another. Points from the study as a whole: It was reported that TCR beta diversity was significantly higher in malignant thyroid tumors than benign nodules, in blood and tumor.

The germline CDR1 and CDR2 sequences are MDHEN and SYDVKM. This CDR3 contains 18 residues. With 2 bases clipped from V and 2 bases from J, the junction kept 12 bases outside the gene matches. Thyroid surgery took place with no prior treatment in any patient. Original handling: To classify distant metastasis in papillary thyroid cancer, a model was built from CDR3 differences across clinicopathological groups. TCRdb redid the clone calls on the PCR reads using MiXCR. TCRdb's processing, not the authors', yielded these V and J calls. The sample shows some 18,000 clones, around 40% of them seen only once. On this clone itself: The antigen is unknown.

The sequence derives from a female donor with papillary thyroid cancer or a benign thyroid nodule (not recorded which). Some clones in this sample may be carry-over from other donors' samples. The rearrangement links TRBV28 to TRBJ2-3; 8 nucleotides match TRBD1. The sample consisted of tumor tissue. CDR3 nucleotide sequence: TGTGCCAGCAGTTTACTAGGGACAGGAACTAGTGTCACAGATACGCAGTATTTT. Its protein is CASSLLGTGTSVTDTQYF.